A single sample is the source of the 5 T cell receptor beta chains below, sequenced in a study of blood T cell repertoires in COVID-19. TCRdb's table, derived via immunoSEQ multiplex PCR, lists solely in-frame clones and lacks some. Seen here are about 150,000 clones, just under 85% observed once, and the top ten hold 25% to 30%. The source material was peripheral blood. The receptors were sampled from a woman between 55 and 75 years old with acute or convalescent COVID-19.

The chain joins TRBV7-9 to TRBJ2-1; D gene ambiguous. With 4 bases removed from V and 0 bases from J, the gap between germline ends came to 10 bases. This CDR3 is built from 15 residues. CDR1 is SEHNR, CDR2 FQNEAQ, per germline (reference sequence). CDR3 in amino acids: CASSSPGSSYNEQFF. The CDR3 DNA reads TGTGCCAGCAGCTCCCCAGGTAGCTCCTACAATGAGCAGTTCTTC.

The gene calls are TRBV20-1 and TRBJ2-1; perhaps TRBD2 as D (5 bases). V was pared by 3 bases and J by 5 bases, with 11 bases between. This CDR3 comprises 13 residues. CDR1 is DFQATT, CDR2 SNEGSKA, per germline (reference sequence). For the CDR3, the DNA is TGCAGTGCTAGTCGGAGCGGAGACAATGAGCAGTTCTTC. Translating it yields CSASRSGDNEQFF.

This rearrangement joins TRBV2 to TRBJ1-3; D may be TRBD1 (6 bases). This CDR3 has 14 amino acids. Germline V CDR1 and CDR2: SNHLY, FYNNEI. V gave up 4 bases and J gave up 7 bases, with 14 bases separating them. The CDR3: CASSAGHAGNTIYF. CDR3 in DNA: TGTGCCAGCAGTGCGGGACATGCCGGGAACACCATATATTTT.

The chain carries TRBV5-1 and TRBJ2-2, with 7 bases lining up with TRBD2. CDR3 length: 15 residues. The germline V gene encodes CDR1 SGHRS and CDR2 YFSETQ. V was clipped by 1 base and J by 5 bases; unmatched bases: 5. CDR3 loop: CASSLRGDGTGELFF. CDR3 nucleotide sequence: TGCGCCAGCAGCTTGCGGGGGGACGGTACCGGGGAGCTGTTTTTT.

The chain carries TRBV30 and TRBJ2-6, with 13 bases fitting TRBD2. The CDR3 is 19 amino acids. CDR1 and CDR2 (germline): GTSNPN, SVGIG (reference sequence). V lost 1 base and J lost 0; bases outside the gene matches: 6. The CDR3 reads CAWSEGLAGAYSGANVLTF. CDR3 coding DNA: TGTGCCTGGAGTGAAGGACTAGCGGGGGCATACTCTGGGGCCAACGTCCTGACTTTC. The variable domain in full, completed from reference TRBV30 and TRBJ2-6, reads SQTIHQWPATLVQPVGSPLSLECTVEGTSNPNLYWYRQAAGRGLQLLFYSVGIGQISSEVPQNLSASRPQDRQFILSSKKLLLSDSGFYLCAWSEGLAGAYSGANVLTFGAGSRLTVL.